Sequencing of this T cell receptor (beta chain) was carried out in a study of T cell changes during pregnancy in multiple sclerosis. Germline CDR1 is SGHRS and CDR2 is YFSETQ. The CDR3 has 14 amino acids. V was pared by 5 bases and J by 6 bases, with 11 bases of the junction left unmatched. Method: immunoSEQ multiplex PCR; TCRdb's copy keeps in-frame clones and lacks some. The repertoire holds fewer than 130,000 clones, with roughly nine tenths as singletons. The rearrangement links TRBV5-1 to TRBJ2-7, with TRBD1 identical over 7 bases. The clonotype comes from a female donor with multiple sclerosis, enrolled in a pregnancy study. The starting material was peripheral blood, obtained after pregnancy. CDR3 DNA sequence: TGCGCCAGCAGGTTCGACAGGGAGTACGCCGAGCAGTACTTC. Its protein product is CASRFDREYAEQYF. The complete variable domain, with remaining parts taken from reference TRBV5-1 and TRBJ2-7, reads KAGVTQTPRYLIKTRGQQVTLSCSPISGHRSVSWYQQTPGQGLQFLFEYFSETQRNKGNFPGRFSGRQFSNSRSEMNVSTLELGDSALYLCASRFDREYAEQYFGPGTRLTVT.